This entry lists 29 T cell receptor beta chains sequenced from one sample in a study of T cell responses to AZD1222 COVID-19 vaccine. The method was immunoSEQ multiplex PCR; TCRdb's version includes in-frame clones alone and lacks a portion of them. The sample shows about 97,000 clones, 80% to 90% of them seen only once. Source: peripheral blood, taken on day 0 of AZD1222 vaccination. The receptors derive from an adult in good health.

J is TRBJ2-7 and V is TRBV10-1; TRBD1 is a possible D gene (5 bases). Germline loops: CDR1 WNHNN, CDR2 SYGVQD (reference sequence). This CDR3 has 16 residues. V was cut by 0 bases and J by 4 bases, with 16 bases left in between. The CDR3 loop is CASSESRTSGKYEQYF. CDR3 DNA sequence: TGCGCCAGCAGTGAGTCGAGAACCTCAGGGAAGTACGAGCAGTACTTC.

Worth noting for this clone: The identical CDR3 is also encoded by other nucleotide sequences in the sample. CDR3 sequence: CASSIGGGSYEQYF. DNA for the CDR3: TGTGCCAGTAGTATTGGAGGGGGCTCCTACGAGCAGTACTTC. The chain recombines TRBV19 with TRBJ2-7; either TRBD1 or TRBD2 may supply D (6 bases each). V dropped 3 bases and J dropped 0 bases, with 9 bases sitting between them. The germline V gene has CDR1 LNHDA and CDR2 SQIVND (reference sequence). This CDR3 is built from 14 residues.

This clone appeared many times. The chain recombines TRBV4-1 with TRBJ1-3; the D gene is possibly TRBD1 (5 bases). Looked up from germline, CDR1 is MGHRA and CDR2 is YSYEKL. V shed 4 bases and J shed 0 bases, with 10 bases lying between them. This CDR3 contains 15 residues. CDR3 DNA: TGCGCCAGCAGCCCCCGACAGCACTCTGGAAACACCATATATTTT. Translating gives CASSPRQHSGNTIYF.

This chain uses TRBV5-1 with TRBJ1-1, with D possibly TRBD1 on 5 matching bases. Trimming pared 0 bases from V and 0 bases from J, leaving 9 bases between. This CDR3 spans 15 amino acids. CDR1 is SGHRS and CDR2 is YFSETQ in the germline V gene. This CDR3 is CASSLGGGLNTEAFF. CDR3 nucleotides: TGCGCCAGCAGCTTGGGCGGGGGTTTGAACACTGAAGCTTTCTTT.

Comment on this clone: A read error may produce the germline difference seen at one junction end. V is TRBV3-1 (or the pseudogene TRBV3-2) and J is TRBJ2-7, with D possibly TRBD1 on 5 matching bases. From germline, CDR1 is LGHDT and CDR2 YNNKEL (reference sequence). CDR3 length: 12 amino acids. The CDR3 coding sequence is TGTGCCAGCAGCCTTAAAGGTGGGGCAGTAAAGTTC. As protein: CASSLKGGAVKF.

The rearrangement joins TRBV14 to TRBJ2-3; D unclear. The V gene's germline CDR1 is SGHDN and CDR2 FVKESK. Trimming shortened V by 1 base and J by 7 bases, and 9 bases separated the two germline ends. CDR3 length: 13 residues. In DNA form, the CDR3 reads TGTGCCAGCAGCCAAGTTGCTGTAAATACGCAGTATTTT. It encodes CASSQVAVNTQYF.

V and J are TRBV6-5 and TRBJ2-2, with 7 bases lining up with TRBD1. CDR1 MNHEY and CDR2 SVGAGI come from the germline V gene. The ends lost 4 bases at V and 1 base at J; junction bases unmatched: 6. CDR3 length: 16 residues. CDR3 loop: CASSSSGTENTGELFF. As DNA, the CDR3 is TGTGCCAGCAGTTCCTCCGGGACAGAGAACACCGGGGAGCTGTTTTTT.

The rearrangement links TRBV6-9 to TRBJ1-2; 7 bases agree with TRBD1. Germline V gives CDR1 MNHGY, CDR2 SVAAGI. The ends lost 4 bases at V and 6 bases at J; junction bases unmatched: 5. CDR3 length: 13 amino acids. The chain's CDR3 is CASSLGGADGYTF. The DNA for the CDR3 is TGTGCCAGCAGTTTAGGGGGCGCAGATGGCTACACCTTC.

The chain joins TRBV7-2 to TRBJ1-6; the D gene is possibly TRBD1 (5 bases). V was trimmed by 0 bases and J by 13 bases, leaving 10 bases between them. This CDR3 spans 13 amino acids. CDR1 is SGHTA, CDR2 FQGNSA, per germline. The CDR3 nucleotides read TGTGCCAGCAGCTTAGCCAGGGATGCCCCCCTCCACTTT. It yields the protein CASSLARDAPLHF.

V is TRBV29-1 and J is TRBJ2-5, with D unresolved. The CDR3 totals 11 residues. Per the germline V gene, CDR1 is SQVTM and CDR2 is ANQGSEA. Trimming stripped 3 bases from V and 2 bases from J, with 4 bases between. CDR3 region: CSVEWQETQYF. Here the CDR3 DNA reads TGCAGCGTTGAGTGGCAAGAGACCCAGTACTTC.

The chain uses TRBV27 and TRBJ2-2; 11 bases are shared with TRBD2. Per germline, CDR1 MNHEY and CDR2 SMNVEV (reference sequence). CDR3 size: 20 residues. Losses at the gene ends were 5 bases for V and 4 bases for J; bases not matched to a gene: 18. The CDR3 DNA is TGTGCCAGCAGTCCACGGACAGGATCCACTAGCGGGAGTTCCACCGGGGAGCTGTTTTTT. The encoded protein is CASSPRTGSTSGSSTGELFF.

The chain has TRBV7-2 and TRBJ2-5; D may be TRBD2 (5 bases). CDR1 is SGHTA and CDR2 is FQGNSA in the germline V gene. The CDR3 loop spans 12 amino acids. The germline V and J ends were trimmed by 3 bases and 5 bases, with 7 bases remaining between them. CDR3 region: CASSFGGETQYF. The CDR3 nucleotides are TGTGCCAGCAGCTTCGGCGGGGAGACCCAGTACTTC.

This chain uses TRBV29-1 with TRBJ2-5; the D is unclear. CDR1 SQVTM and CDR2 ANQGSEA come from the germline V gene. The CDR3 is 14 residues long. V was trimmed by 5 bases and J by 1 base, leaving 14 bases between them. In DNA form, the CDR3 reads TGCAGCGTTTCCGAGAGACTGGGCCAAGAGACCCAGTACTTC. Its protein is CSVSERLGQETQYF.

The gene calls are TRBV7-2 and TRBJ1-6; perhaps TRBD1 as D (6 bases). Germline-derived CDR1 and CDR2 are SGHTA and FQGNSA. Trimming removed 5 bases from V and 4 bases from J, with 18 bases in between. This CDR3 contains 17 residues. The CDR3 region has the DNA TGTGCCAGCAGCCCCCAAGGGGGTCCAGGATATAATTCACCCCTCCACTTT. This codes for CASSPQGGPGYNSPLHF.

This chain uses TRBV7-2 with TRBJ2-1; 9 nucleotides match TRBD1. CDR1 and CDR2 from the germline V gene are SGHTA and FQGNSA. The CDR3 is made up of 15 amino acids. V lost 5 bases and J lost 10; bases outside the gene matches: 12. The CDR3 sequence is CASSPSSGTGNEQFF. The CDR3 DNA sequence: TGTGCCAGCAGCCCGAGCTCCGGGACAGGGAACGAGCAGTTCTTC.

The chain couples TRBV7-3 to TRBJ2-2; 9 positions agree with TRBD2. V was clipped by 5 bases and J by 4 bases; unmatched bases: 8. The CDR3 has 16 amino acids. CDR1 is SGHTA and CDR2 is FQGTGA in the germline V gene. The CDR3: CASSLQSGGTTGELFF. The CDR3 region has the DNA TGTGCCAGCAGCCTTCAGAGCGGGGGGACCACCGGGGAGCTGTTTTTT.

The chain links TRBV5-1 to TRBJ1-6; tentative D call: TRBD1 (6 bases). Germline V CDR1 and CDR2: SGHRS, YFSETQ. The CDR3 is 15 amino acids. V gave up 0 bases and J gave up 5 bases, with 9 bases separating them. CDR3 DNA sequence: TGCGCCAGCAGCTTGGACAGGGTGGATAATTCACCCCTCCACTTT. The encoded protein is CASSLDRVDNSPLHF. Drawing the rest from reference TRBV5-1 and TRBJ1-6, the complete variable domain is KAGVTQTPRYLIKTRGQQVTLSCSPISGHRSVSWYQQTPGQGLQFLFEYFSETQRNKGNFPGRFSGRQFSNSRSEMNVSTLELGDSALYLCASSLDRVDNSPLHFGNGTRLTVT.

This chain uses TRBV3-1 (or the pseudogene TRBV3-2) with TRBJ1-5; TRBD1 matches at 7 bases. The V segment lost 1 base and the J segment 7 bases; nucleotides outside the gene matches: 4. The CDR3 has 14 residues. Per germline, CDR1 LGHDT and CDR2 YNNKEL (reference sequence). DNA of the CDR3: TGTGCCAGCAGCCAAGGACAGGGAGGGCAGCCCCAGCATTTT. Encoded protein: CASSQGQGGQPQHF.

The chain joins TRBV20-1 to TRBJ1-5; D ambiguous. This CDR3 is 12 amino acids long. Germline assignment: CDR1 DFQATT and CDR2 SNEGSKA (reference sequence). V dropped 3 bases and J dropped 10 bases, with 13 bases sitting between them. In DNA form, the CDR3 reads TGCAGTGCTAGTGATTTCCCTGGCCCCCAGCATTTT. This translates into CSASDFPGPQHF.

The gene calls are TRBV11-2 and TRBJ1-6, with 9 bases fitting TRBD1. The ends lost 0 bases at V and 8 bases at J; junction bases unmatched: 8. The CDR3 has 17 amino acids. Germline V gene sequence: CDR1 SGHAT, CDR2 FQNNGV. The CDR3 nucleotides read TGTGCCAGCAGCTTAGACTACAGGGGGCGTTGGGATTCACCCCTCCACTTT. Translating gives CASSLDYRGRWDSPLHF.

This clone was counted between two and nine times. This sequence joins TRBV19 and TRBJ1-2; no reliable D call. CDR1 is LNHDA, CDR2 SQIVND, per germline (reference sequence). The CDR3 spans 12 residues. V dropped 11 bases and J dropped 5 bases, with 15 bases sitting between them. In nucleotides, the CDR3 is TGTGCCTCTACGACGACGCAGTATGGCTACACCTTC. This codes for CASTTTQYGYTF.

The chain has TRBV3-1 (or the pseudogene TRBV3-2) and TRBJ2-2, with 11 bases identical to TRBD2. This CDR3 has 17 residues. V lost 3 bases, J lost 5 bases, and 8 bases stayed unmatched. Germline V gene data show CDR1 as LGHDT and CDR2 as YNNKEL (reference sequence). Here the CDR3 DNA reads TGTGCCAGCAGCCAGGATAGGAGGACTAGCGGGACCGGGGAGCTGTTTTTT. This sequence encodes CASSQDRRTSGTGELFF.

Notes on this clone: The germline gene is not matched at one end of the junction; a read error may be the cause. V is TRBV27 and J is TRBJ2-2, with a tentative D call TRBD1 (6 bases). The CDR3 length is 18 residues. Germline V gene lookup returns CDR1 MNHEY and CDR2 SMNVEV (reference sequence). This CDR3 is CPPPRQGSRLTNTGELFF. DNA for the CDR3: TGCCCCCCGCCCCGGCAGGGGAGCCGATTAACGAACACCGGGGAGCTGTTTTTT.

The CDR3, as DNA: TGTGCTAGTGCCGCCGACCTAGACTATGGCTACACCTTC. Residues: CASAADLDYGYTF. This chain uses TRBV12-5 with TRBJ1-2, with no clear D. This CDR3 has 13 amino acids. V lost 7 bases and J lost 3, with 12 bases in between. CDR1 is LGHNT and CDR2 is FRNRAP in the germline V gene.

The V and J genes are TRBV19 and TRBJ2-1; 9 positions match TRBD1. The germline V gene encodes CDR1 LNHDA and CDR2 SQIVND (reference sequence). CDR3 length: 14 residues. V dropped 4 bases and J dropped 4; count of bases not matched to a gene: 2. This CDR3 reads CASSTTGGYNEQFF. In DNA, the CDR3 is TGTGCCAGTAGTACGACAGGGGGGTACAATGAGCAGTTCTTC.

This chain links TRBV2 with TRBJ2-7; D is perhaps TRBD2 (6 bases). Germline CDR1 reads SNHLY; CDR2 reads FYNNEI. This CDR3 contains 13 residues. Trimming shortened V by 7 bases and J by 0 bases, and 10 bases separated the two germline ends. The CDR3 protein is CASMVDYSYEQYF. The DNA for the CDR3 is TGTGCCAGCATGGTGGACTACTCCTACGAGCAGTACTTC.

This clone has a single count. The V and J genes are TRBV30 and TRBJ1-1; D gene uncertain. CDR3 length: 13 residues. Per germline, CDR1 GTSNPN and CDR2 SVGIG (reference sequence). The V gene lost 0 bases and the J gene lost 4 bases, with 9 bases spanning the gap. In DNA form, the CDR3 reads TGTGCCTGGAGTGTCGGACTGGCCACTGAAGCTTTCTTT. Its protein product is CAWSVGLATEAFF. Combining the CDR3 with reference TRBV30 and TRBJ1-1 gives the whole variable domain SQTIHQWPATLVQPVGSPLSLECTVEGTSNPNLYWYRQAAGRGLQLLFYSVGIGQISSEVPQNLSASRPQDRQFILSSKKLLLSDSGFYLCAWSVGLATEAFFGQGTRLTVV.

This chain uses TRBV28 with TRBJ2-7; TRBD1 matches at 9 bases. The germline V gene has CDR1 MDHEN and CDR2 SYDVKM. The CDR3 loop spans 15 amino acids. V trimming: 2 bases; J trimming: 5 bases; junction bases outside the gene matches: 7. Here the CDR3 reads CASSLITGGLNEQYF. CDR3 nucleotides: TGTGCCAGCAGTTTAATCACAGGGGGCTTGAACGAGCAGTACTTC. Full variable domain (rest looked up from reference TRBV28 and TRBJ2-7): DVKVTQSSRYLVKRTGEKVFLECVQDMDHENMFWYRQDPGLGLRLIYFSYDVKMKEKGDIPEGYSVSREKKERFSLILESASTNQTSMYLCASSLITGGLNEQYFGPGTRLTVT.

This clone appeared once. CDR3 loop: CASSLEGRRSYEQYF. The CDR3 bases are TGCGCCAGCAGCTTGGAGGGCCGCCGCTCCTACGAGCAGTACTTC. The chain links TRBV5-1 to TRBJ2-7; D is unclear. The germline CDR1 and CDR2 sequences are SGHRS and YFSETQ. The CDR3 length is 15 residues. V was pared by 0 bases and J by 0 bases, with 10 bases between.